The rows below give T cell receptor beta chains drawn from one sample of a study of control samples from healthy donors and cancer patients. This table comes from immunoSEQ multiplex PCR, and its TCRdb copy is limited to in-frame clones, with some not included. The repertoire holds 150,000 to 200,000 clones, with more than 85% as singletons. Specimen: blood. The receptors here all came from a middle-aged woman in good health. Both conserved end residues are part of each CDR3. The D gene is left open where the match is weak. A clone size is listed for some rows: how often the clone was seen (once, few, many), or a class if it is expanded.

V gene	CDR3 length	clone size	J gene	D gene	CDR3 protein	CDR3 DNA
TRBV10-2	16	.	TRBJ1-1	.	CASSEFWAGGVTEAFF	TGCGCCAGCAGTGAATTTTGGGCGGGGGGGGTCACTGAAGCTTTCTTT
TRBV10-3	14	.	TRBJ2-7	TRBD1	CAISEQGIPYEQYF	TGTGCCATCAGTGAACAGGGGATTCCCTACGAGCAGTACTTC
TRBV10-3	13	.	TRBJ2-7	.	CAISDGVSTPQYF	TGTGCCATCAGTGACGGTGTGAGTACCCCCCAGTACTTC
TRBV27	13	.	TRBJ2-7	.	CASSWGGANEQYF	TGTGCCAGCAGTTGGGGGGGCGCGAACGAGCAGTACTTC
TRBV12-3/TRBV12-4	12	.	TRBJ2-4	.	CASSQLSQIQYF	TGTGCCAGCAGTCAACTGTCACAGATTCAGTACTTC
TRBV3-1/TRBV3-2	14	.	TRBJ2-7	TRBD2	CASSGSGGNYEQYF	TGTGCCAGCAGCGGAAGCGGGGGGAACTACGAGCAGTACTTC
TRBV14	16	.	TRBJ1-2	.	CASSRTSGEANYGYTF	TGTGCCAGCAGCCGCACATCAGGGGAGGCTAACTATGGCTACACCTTC
TRBV5-1	13	.	TRBJ2-7	TRBD1	CASSPGQNLEQYF	TGCGCCAGCAGCCCGGGACAGAACCTCGAGCAGTACTTC
TRBV29-1	11	.	TRBJ1-2	.	CSVGHGYGYTF	TGCAGCGTGGGACATGGCTATGGCTACACCTTC
TRBV30	17	once	TRBJ1-1	.	CAWSVTWTVKKNTEAFF	TGTGCCTGGAGTGTTACTTGGACAGTCAAAAAGAACACTGAAGCTTTCTTT
TRBV5-1	14	.	TRBJ1-4	TRBD1	CASSSRQGNEKLFF	TGCGCCAGCAGCTCCAGACAGGGTAATGAAAAACTGTTTTTT
TRBV2	13	.	TRBJ2-5	TRBD1	CASRGTGEETQYF	TGTGCCAGCAGGGGGACAGGGGAGGAGACCCAGTACTTC
TRBV18	15	.	TRBJ1-6	TRBD1	CASSPGGTANSPLHF	TGTGCCAGCTCCCCTGGGGGGACAGCTAATTCACCCCTCCACTTT
TRBV6-5	15	.	TRBJ2-3	.	CASSYSSRSTDTQYF	TGTGCCAGCAGTTACTCGTCCAGGAGCACAGATACGCAGTATTTT
TRBV19	15	.	TRBJ1-5	TRBD1	CASSIGTGNRQPQHF	TGTGCCAGTAGTATAGGGACAGGGAATCGTCAGCCCCAGCATTTT